What follows are 10 T cell receptor beta chains derived from one specimen sequenced in a study of PD-L1 blockade in urothelial cancer. Time point defined: pretreatment peripheral blood. Sequenced by immunoSEQ multiplex PCR; TCRdb stores in-frame clones only, minus some. The table has some 40,000 clones, around four fifths seen once. The sequencing here drew on PBMCs, taken around atezolizumab (anti-PD-L1) treatment. All receptors come from a man older than 75 with urothelial cancer.

The sample holds a few counts of this clone. At the DNA level, this CDR3 is encoded by other sequences in the same sample as well. The rearrangement links TRBV7-2 to TRBJ1-3; maybe TRBD1 (6 bases). V lost 5 bases to trimming and J lost 2 bases, with 10 bases between them. Per germline, CDR1 SGHTA and CDR2 FQGNSA. CDR3 size: 14 residues. The CDR3 spells CASSTSGAGNTIYF. DNA for the CDR3: TGTGCCAGCAGCACCTCAGGGGCTGGAAACACCATATATTTT.

This chain connects TRBV11-3 to TRBJ2-3; 15 bases map to TRBD2. This CDR3 has 17 amino acids. Losses at the gene ends were 5 bases for V and 4 bases for J; bases not matched to a gene: 7. Germline V gene sequence: CDR1 SGHNT, CDR2 YENEEA. In nucleotides, the CDR3 is TGTGCCAGCAGCCCCGGGACTAGCGGGAGGCGGGCAGATACGCAGTATTTT. It encodes CASSPGTSGRRADTQYF. Drawing the rest from reference TRBV11-3 and TRBJ2-3, the complete variable domain is EAGVVQSPRYKIIEKKQPVAFWCNPISGHNTLYWYLQNLGQGPELLIRYENEEAVDDSQLPKDRFSAERLKGVDSTLKIQPAELGDSAVYLCASSPGTSGRRADTQYFGPGTRLTVL.

This clone was seen many times. This chain joins TRBV6-1 and TRBJ1-1, with D maybe TRBD1 (5 bases). The CDR3 length is 17 residues. The germline V and J ends were trimmed by 4 bases and 5 bases, with 23 bases remaining between them. The germline V gene has CDR1 MNHNS and CDR2 SASEGT. CDR3 in amino acids: CASSVDRGGALRTEAFF. The CDR3 nucleotides read TGTGCCAGCAGTGTCGACAGAGGAGGGGCATTGAGGACTGAAGCTTTCTTT.

The chain couples TRBV2 to TRBJ2-1, with TRBD2 matching over 7 bases. The germline V gene has CDR1 SNHLY and CDR2 FYNNEI. The trim removed 5 bases at V and 9 bases at J, leaving 7 bases unmatched. This CDR3 has 13 residues. The CDR3 loop reads CASSPPWGGEQFF. The CDR3 coding sequence is TGTGCCAGCAGTCCCCCCTGGGGGGGTGAGCAGTTCTTC.

The J gene is TRBJ2-3, the V gene TRBV11-3; TRBD2 matches 7 bases. This CDR3 region has 13 residues. After removal of 9 bases from V and 5 bases from J, the junction contained 8 bases not matched to a gene. CDR1 and CDR2 (germline): SGHNT, YENEEA. Here the CDR3 reads CASSASGKDTQYF. The CDR3 DNA reads TGTGCCAGTTCGGCCAGCGGGAAAGATACGCAGTATTTT.

The gene calls are TRBV7-9 and TRBJ1-2; D call uncertain. The germline V gene has CDR1 SEHNR and CDR2 FQNEAQ (reference sequence). This CDR3 region has 15 residues. V lost 5 bases, J lost 0 bases, and 13 bases lay in between. DNA for the CDR3: TGTGCCAGCAGCCCTAACAGTCTCTCTAACTATGGCTACACCTTC. Protein sequence: CASSPNSLSNYGYTF.

The rearrangement uses TRBV2 and TRBJ2-1, with 14 positions matching TRBD2. The CDR3 runs 18 residues. V lost 7 bases and J lost 7; bases outside the gene matches: 15. Germline CDR1 is SNHLY and CDR2 is FYNNEI. CDR3: CASTFMVVGLAGANEQFF. The CDR3 DNA sequence: TGTGCCAGCACGTTTATGGTGGTGGGACTAGCGGGAGCTAATGAGCAGTTCTTC.

The genes are TRBV18 and TRBJ2-2; D is perhaps TRBD2 (6 bases). From germline, CDR1 is KGHSH and CDR2 LQKENI. Deletions cut 3 bases from V and 4 bases from J, with 9 bases between. This CDR3 has 14 amino acids. The CDR3 region is CASSPAGSTGELFF. DNA for the CDR3: TGTGCCAGCTCACCGGCGGGGAGCACCGGGGAGCTGTTTTTT.

The chain employs TRBV18 and TRBJ2-3, with TRBD2 identical over 7 bases. This CDR3 has 16 amino acids. Germline V gives CDR1 KGHSH, CDR2 LQKENI. V shed 3 bases and J 6 bases; nucleotides not matched to a gene: 12. This CDR3 reads CASSPVAGLSIDTQYF. CDR3 coding DNA: TGTGCCAGCTCACCCGTAGCGGGCCTGAGTATTGATACGCAGTATTTT.

This chain connects TRBV29-1 to TRBJ2-5; 7 bases agree with TRBD1. CDR1 is SQVTM, CDR2 ANQGSEA, per germline. The ends lost 4 bases at V and 1 base at J; junction bases unmatched: 0. The CDR3 covers 12 residues. The CDR3 spells CSVGTGQETQYF. The CDR3, as DNA: TGCAGCGTTGGGACAGGCCAAGAGACCCAGTACTTC.